The TCR beta chain under discussion was sequenced for a study of T cell repertoires in cytomegalovirus infection. The wider study: TCR beta signatures that were public indicated CMV infection and matching HLA type. Study results and limitations: There were carriers of CMV plus the relevant HLA, and cumulative public TCR beta family frequency identified them.

TCRdb redid the calling of the reads with MiXCR, one entry per CDR3 protein. The sample holds more than 400,000 distinct CDR3 sequences, less than 30% seen once. Trimming left V 5 bases short and J 5 bases short, with 9 bases between. There are 12 residues in the CDR3. This clonotype has just a few counts. What it recognizes is unknown. V gene TRBV12-3 or TRBV12-4 combines with J gene TRBJ2-5; TRBD1 is a possible D gene (6 bases). The origin of this receptor is a human donor in good health (CMV status not recorded). Some clones in this sample may be carry-over from other donors' samples. The sample consisted of PBMCs. The CDR3 loop is CASSRQVETQYF. The CDR3 nucleotides are TGTGCCAGCAGTCGACAGGTGGAGACCCAGTACTTC.